The entry that follows covers one TCR beta chain sequence. The CDR3 sequence is 14 residues long. Germline V CDR1 and CDR2: KGHSH, LQKENI. V gave up 6 bases and J gave up 5 bases, with 11 bases separating them. This specimen comes from a study of T cell responses to AZD1222 COVID-19 vaccine. Produced via immunoSEQ multiplex PCR; TCRdb's table is partial and in-frame only. The table has roughly 200,000 clones, approximately 90% seen once. The sequence derives from an adult who received the AZD1222 COVID-19 vaccine. Specimen: peripheral blood, collected 28 days after the second AZD1222 dose. The chain couples TRBV18 to TRBJ1-6; no definite D call. CDR3 sequence: CASSPRTDNSPLHF. CDR3 bases: TGTGCCAGCTCTCCCCGGACGGATAATTCACCCCTCCACTTT.